A selection of T cell receptor beta chains follows, all from one sample in a study of PD-1 blockade in mismatch repair-deficient tumors. Libraries were prepared by immunoSEQ multiplex PCR; TCRdb keeps only in-frame clonotypes and omits some of them. Of some 16,000 clones in the sample, approximately 84% were seen once. The source material was PBMCs, sampled 4 weeks after starting pembrolizumab. These receptors came from an adult with mismatch repair-deficient cancer. CDR3s include the opening cysteine and the closing phenylalanine or tryptophan.

v_call	j_call	cdr3_aa
TRBV19	TRBJ2-1	CASNGSPLDNEQFF
TRBV18	TRBJ1-6	CASSPAGHYEVSLHF
TRBV15	TRBJ2-1	CATSREGLNEQFF
TRBV16	TRBJ2-7	CASSPGLAGGIFYEQYF
TRBV28	TRBJ2-7	CASTIMGQGAYEQYF
TRBV18	TRBJ2-4	CASSPGQGAGVAKNIQYF
TRBV7-8	TRBJ1-5	CASSLAGAPQHF
TRBV27	TRBJ2-1	CASSLTETYNEQFF
TRBV10-2	TRBJ2-7	CASSLSYEQYF
TRBV28	TRBJ1-5	CASSRGPQPQHF
TRBV27	TRBJ2-2	CARDKADSYTGELFF
TRBV5-6	TRBJ1-1	CASSLPGQGATGIF
TRBV9	TRBJ2-2	CASSGLAGGELFF
TRBV6-5	TRBJ1-1	CASSPHRVGETEAFF
TRBV19	TRBJ2-1	CASSMVAEQFF
TRBV5-4	TRBJ2-7	CASSLDGSSYEQYF
TRBV19	TRBJ1-3	CASSIVPTGTGNTIYF
TRBV28	TRBJ1-3	CASSPKGTGGSKGSGNTIYF
TRBV13	TRBJ1-3	CASSFPRDKRPGNTIYF
TRBV11-3	TRBJ2-3	CASSSGLALTDTQYF
TRBV15	TRBJ1-3	CATSRRPGVTGNTIYF
TRBV28	TRBJ2-5	CASSLRALGPHF
TRBV29-1	TRBJ2-3	CSVGAPITQYF
TRBV7-3	TRBJ2-1	CASSRRGINEQFF
TRBV5-5	TRBJ2-7	CASSAVSSAYEQYF
TRBV7-9	TRBJ2-5	CASSFEGAGETQYF
TRBV19	TRBJ1-2	CASSPDSRYGYTF
TRBV13	TRBJ1-2	CASSPMAQVYGYTF
TRBV28	TRBJ2-5	CASSLGGGGETQYF
TRBV11-3	TRBJ2-7	CASSRRDRGIYEQYF
TRBV10-3	TRBJ1-1	CAISGGVNTEAFF
TRBV5-1	TRBJ2-7	CASSTPGQGREQYF
TRBV7-9	TRBJ1-2	CASSNPGHRYGYTF
TRBV9	TRBJ2-1	CASSTRLAGGLNEQFF
TRBV5-1	TRBJ1-1	CASSSSTGSSLAFF
TRBV7-8	TRBJ2-5	CASSSQGGRAKTQYF
TRBV7-2	TRBJ2-7	CASSLGSGSSYEQYF
TRBV4-1	TRBJ2-1	CASSQLLAGDNEQFF
TRBV27	TRBJ2-7	CASRWRGGNEQYF
TRBV7-3	TRBJ2-3	CASSPEVRADTQYF
TRBV9	TRBJ2-5	CASSPRGLAGVETQYF
TRBV5-8	TRBJ1-4	CASSPVITNEKLFF
TRBV6-6	TRBJ1-1	CASSYEGGTEAFF